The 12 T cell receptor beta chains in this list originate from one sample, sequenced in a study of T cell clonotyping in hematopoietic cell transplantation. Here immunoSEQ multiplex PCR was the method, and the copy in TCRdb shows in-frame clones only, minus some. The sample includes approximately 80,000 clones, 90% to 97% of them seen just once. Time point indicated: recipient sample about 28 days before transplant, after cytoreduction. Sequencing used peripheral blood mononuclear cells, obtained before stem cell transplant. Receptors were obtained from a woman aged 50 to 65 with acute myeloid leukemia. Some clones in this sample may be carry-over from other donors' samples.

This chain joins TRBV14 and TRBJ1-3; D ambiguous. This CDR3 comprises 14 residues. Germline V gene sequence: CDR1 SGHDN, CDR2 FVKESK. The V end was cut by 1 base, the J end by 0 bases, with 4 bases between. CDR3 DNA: TGTGCCAGCAGCCAAGGTATCTCTGGAAACACCATATATTTT. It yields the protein CASSQGISGNTIYF. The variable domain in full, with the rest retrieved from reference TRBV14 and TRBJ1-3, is EAGVTQFPSHSVIEKGQTVTLRCDPISGHDNLYWYRRVMGKEIKFLLHFVKESKQDESGMPNNRFLAERTGGTYSTLKVQPAELEDSGVYFCASSQGISGNTIYFGEGSWLTVV.

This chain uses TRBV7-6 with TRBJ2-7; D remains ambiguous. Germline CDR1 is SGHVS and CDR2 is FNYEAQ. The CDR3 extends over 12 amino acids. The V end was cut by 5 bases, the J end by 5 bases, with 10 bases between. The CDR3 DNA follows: TGTGCCAGCAGCCTGATGGGGAACGAGCAGTACTTC. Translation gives CASSLMGNEQYF.

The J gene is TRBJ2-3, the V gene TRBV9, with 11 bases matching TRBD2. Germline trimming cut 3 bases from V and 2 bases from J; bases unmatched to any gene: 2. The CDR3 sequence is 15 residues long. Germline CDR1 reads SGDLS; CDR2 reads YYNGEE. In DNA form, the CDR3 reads TGTGCCAGCAGCGCGGGACTAGCGGTCACAGATACGCAGTATTTT. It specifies CASSAGLAVTDTQYF.

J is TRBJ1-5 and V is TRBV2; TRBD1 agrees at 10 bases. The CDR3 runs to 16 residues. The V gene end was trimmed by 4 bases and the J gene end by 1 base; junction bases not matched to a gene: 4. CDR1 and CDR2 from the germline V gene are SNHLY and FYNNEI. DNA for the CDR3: TGTGCCAGCAGTGGGGACAGGGGAATCAGCAATCAGCCCCAGCATTTT. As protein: CASSGDRGISNQPQHF.

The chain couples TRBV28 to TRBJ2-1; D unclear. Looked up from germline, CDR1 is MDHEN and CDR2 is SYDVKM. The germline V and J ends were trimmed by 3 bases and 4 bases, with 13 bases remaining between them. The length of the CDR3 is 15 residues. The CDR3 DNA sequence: TGTGCCAGCAGTTTTGGAGTAGGGTGGTACAATGAGCAGTTCTTC. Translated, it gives CASSFGVGWYNEQFF. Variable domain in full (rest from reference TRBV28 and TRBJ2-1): DVKVTQSSRYLVKRTGEKVFLECVQDMDHENMFWYRQDPGLGLRLIYFSYDVKMKEKGDIPEGYSVSREKKERFSLILESASTNQTSMYLCASSFGVGWYNEQFFGPGTRLTVL.

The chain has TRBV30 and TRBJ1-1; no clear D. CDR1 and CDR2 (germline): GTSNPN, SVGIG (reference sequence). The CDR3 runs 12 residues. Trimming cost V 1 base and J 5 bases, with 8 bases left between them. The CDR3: CAWSAGRTEAFF. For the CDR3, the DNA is TGTGCCTGGAGTGCTGGGAGAACTGAAGCTTTCTTT. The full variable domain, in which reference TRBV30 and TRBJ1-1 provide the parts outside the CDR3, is SQTIHQWPATLVQPVGSPLSLECTVEGTSNPNLYWYRQAAGRGLQLLFYSVGIGQISSEVPQNLSASRPQDRQFILSSKKLLLSDSGFYLCAWSAGRTEAFFGQGTRLTVV.

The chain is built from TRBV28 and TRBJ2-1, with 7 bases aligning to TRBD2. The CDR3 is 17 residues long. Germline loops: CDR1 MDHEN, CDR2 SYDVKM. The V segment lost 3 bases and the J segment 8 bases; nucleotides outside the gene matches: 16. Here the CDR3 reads CASSFFLSGIPGDEQFF. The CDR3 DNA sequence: TGTGCCAGCAGTTTTTTTTTAAGCGGGATCCCCGGCGATGAGCAGTTCTTC.

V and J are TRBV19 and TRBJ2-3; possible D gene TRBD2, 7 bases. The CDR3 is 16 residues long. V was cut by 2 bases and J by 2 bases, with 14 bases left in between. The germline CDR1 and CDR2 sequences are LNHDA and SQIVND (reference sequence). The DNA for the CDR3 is TGTGCCAGTAGTATACGGGCGGGGGCCACCACAGATACGCAGTATTTT. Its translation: CASSIRAGATTDTQYF.

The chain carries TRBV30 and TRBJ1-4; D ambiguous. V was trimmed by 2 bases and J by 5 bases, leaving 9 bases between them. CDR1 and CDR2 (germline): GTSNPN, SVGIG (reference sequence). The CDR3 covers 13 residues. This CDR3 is CAWSIQVNEKLFF. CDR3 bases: TGTGCCTGGAGTATCCAGGTAAATGAAAAACTGTTTTTT.

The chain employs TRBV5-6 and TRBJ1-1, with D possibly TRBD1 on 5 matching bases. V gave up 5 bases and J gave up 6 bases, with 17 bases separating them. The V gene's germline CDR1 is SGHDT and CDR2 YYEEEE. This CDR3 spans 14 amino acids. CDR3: CASRRFRGVSEAFF. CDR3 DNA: TGTGCCAGCAGGAGATTTCGGGGGGTTTCTGAAGCTTTCTTT.

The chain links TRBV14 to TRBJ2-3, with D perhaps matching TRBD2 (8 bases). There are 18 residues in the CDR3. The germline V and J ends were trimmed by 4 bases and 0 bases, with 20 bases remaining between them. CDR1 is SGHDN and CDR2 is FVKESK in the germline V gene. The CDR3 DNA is TGTGCCAGCAGCCTAAGACAGGGCAGACTAGCGAGCACAGATACGCAGTATTTT. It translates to CASSLRQGRLASTDTQYF.

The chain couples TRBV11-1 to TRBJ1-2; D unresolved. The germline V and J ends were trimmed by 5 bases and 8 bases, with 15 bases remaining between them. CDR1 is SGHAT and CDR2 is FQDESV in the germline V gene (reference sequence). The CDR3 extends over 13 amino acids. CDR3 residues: CASSPPNHGGYTF. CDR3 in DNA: TGTGCCAGCAGCCCGCCTAACCATGGGGGCTACACCTTC.